The entry below gives a single T cell receptor (beta chain) sequence along with its context. Its antigen is undetermined. The source of the sample is a study of metastatic and nonmetastatic thyroid tumors. General observations from the study: Within blood and tumor, benign nodules reportedly had significantly lower TCR beta diversity than malignant thyroid tumors did.

The CDR3 is 15 residues long. CDR1 SGHNT and CDR2 YYREEE come from the germline V gene (reference sequence). Trimming left V 0 bases short and J 3 bases short, with 12 bases between. TCRdb re-called clones from the PCR reads using MiXCR. The table lists more than 20,000 clones, 11% of them singletons. Before thyroid surgery, none of the patients had received any treatment. The chain links TRBV5-4 to TRBJ1-2; maybe TRBD1 (6 bases). The sample comprised blood. The receptor comes from a female donor with papillary thyroid cancer or a benign thyroid nodule (not recorded which). Some clones in this sample may be carry-over from other donors' samples. This CDR3 reads CASSLVDRADYGYTF. CDR3 DNA: TGTGCCAGCAGCTTGGTGGACAGAGCTGACTATGGCTACACCTTC.